Listed below are T cell receptor beta chains from one sample, sequenced in a study of T cell clonotyping in hematopoietic cell transplantation. Sequencing was performed with immunoSEQ multiplex PCR; in TCRdb, only in-frame clones are kept and a portion is missing. In the table there are fewer than 6,000 clones, 19% of which are singletons. The source was PBMCs, collected 180 days after allogeneic stem cell transplant. The receptors derive from a male patient aged 18-29 years who had an allogeneic stem cell transplant, so the T cells may come from the graft donor. Some clones in this sample may be carry-over from other donors' samples. The CDR3 runs from the conserved cysteine through the conserved F or W. A D gene is named only where the DNA matches it firmly. Size is stated for part of the rows, as once, few or many counts, or as a class when the clone is expanded.

CDR3aa	CDR3nt	v_gene	d_gene	abundance	j_gene
CAWSVRLGTAGELFF	TGTGCCTGGAGTGTACGACTAGGGACGGCCGGGGAGCTGTTTTTT	TRBV30	NA	NA	TRBJ2-2
CAWKNSGANTGELFF	TGTGCCTGGAAAAATAGCGGAGCGAACACCGGGGAGCTGTTTTTT	TRBV30	NA	NA	TRBJ2-2
CAWSSKGTYNSPLHF	TGTGCCTGGAGTTCTAAGGGGACATATAATTCACCCCTCCACTTT	TRBV30	NA	NA	TRBJ1-6
CAWSGDRGTEAFF	TGTGCCTGGAGTGGGGACAGGGGCACTGAAGCTTTCTTT	TRBV30	TRBD1	NA	TRBJ1-1
CAWRGQGYGYTF	TGTGCCTGGCGAGGACAGGGCTATGGCTACACCTTC	TRBV30	TRBD1	once	TRBJ1-2
CAWSGGNSPLHF	TGTGCCTGGAGTGGCGGGAATTCACCCCTCCACTTT	TRBV30	NA	NA	TRBJ1-6
CATSRGQGAREQYF	TGTGCCACCAGCAGAGGACAGGGGGCGCGGGAGCAGTACTTC	TRBV15	TRBD1	NA	TRBJ2-7
CAWKQRAADTQYF	TGTGCCTGGAAACAAAGGGCGGCAGATACGCAGTATTTT	TRBV30	NA	few	TRBJ2-3
CAWSSGQGNEQYF	TGTGCCTGGAGCTCAGGACAGGGAAACGAGCAGTACTTC	TRBV30	TRBD1	NA	TRBJ2-7
CASTEGGLQETQYF	TGTGCCAGCACCGAGGGGGGGCTCCAAGAGACCCAGTACTTC	TRBV6-6	NA	few	TRBJ2-5
CASSYSQEVHEQYF	TGTGCCAGCAGTTACTCACAGGAGGTACACGAGCAGTACTTC	TRBV6-6	NA	NA	TRBJ2-7
CAFSPGRTSYEQYF	TGTGCCTTTTCTCCGGGACGGACCTCCTACGAGCAGTACTTC	TRBV30	NA	NA	TRBJ2-7
CAWEDNAKNIQYF	TGTGCCTGGGAGGATAATGCCAAAAACATTCAGTACTTC	TRBV30	NA	few	TRBJ2-4
CSVEGAGDQDTQYF	TGCAGCGTTGAAGGAGCGGGAGACCAGGATACGCAGTATTTT	TRBV29-1	TRBD2	few	TRBJ2-3
CSAGSGGQHYEQYF	TGCAGCGCTGGGAGCGGGGGGCAACACTACGAGCAGTACTTC	TRBV29-1	TRBD2	few	TRBJ2-7
CAWSVGAYGTNEKLFF	TGTGCCTGGAGTGTAGGGGCGTACGGGACTAATGAAAAACTGTTTTTT	TRBV30	NA	few	TRBJ1-4
CASSMVGGGSPLHF	TGTGCCAGTAGTATGGTTGGGGGAGGCTCACCCCTCCACTTT	TRBV19	NA	NA	TRBJ1-6
CASETSGGGTYNEQFF	TGTGCCAGCGAAACTAGCGGGGGCGGGACCTACAATGAGCAGTTCTTC	TRBV25-1	TRBD2	NA	TRBJ2-1
CATSRVGQGAGEQFF	TGTGCCACCAGCAGAGTGGGACAGGGGGCTGGTGAGCAGTTCTTC	TRBV15	TRBD1	NA	TRBJ2-1
CASTGETQYF	TGTGCCAGCACGGGAGAGACCCAGTACTTC	TRBV25-1	NA	NA	TRBJ2-5
CAWNRAGEAFF	TGTGCCTGGAACCGGGCAGGTGAAGCTTTCTTT	TRBV30	NA	NA	TRBJ1-1
CAWSEVAGELFF	TGTGCCTGGAGTGAGGTGGCCGGGGAGCTGTTTTTT	TRBV30	NA	NA	TRBJ2-2
CSVGAVEGYTF	TGCAGCGTGGGAGCAGTGGAGGGCTACACCTTC	TRBV29-1	NA	NA	TRBJ1-2
CASSRARHQQETQYF	TGTGCCAGCAGCCGAGCGCGGCATCAACAAGAGACCCAGTACTTC	TRBV7-2	NA	few	TRBJ2-5
CASSLPAGNTGELFF	TGTGCCAGCAGTTTACCGGCAGGTAACACCGGGGAGCTGTTTTTT	TRBV28	NA	NA	TRBJ2-2
CASSRPVGTGEYGQYF	TGTGCCAGCAGCCGGCCTGTAGGGACAGGGGAGTACGGGCAGTACTTC	TRBV6-6	TRBD1	few	TRBJ2-7
CASSAIGREGYTF	TGTGCCAGCAGCGCGATTGGCAGGGAAGGCTACACCTTC	TRBV5-6	NA	NA	TRBJ1-2
CASSPGRGYEQYF	TGTGCCAGCAGTCCGGGAAGGGGCTACGAGCAGTACTTC	TRBV25-1	NA	NA	TRBJ2-7
CASTQQGLVLHF	TGTGCCAGCACCCAACAGGGGTTGGTCCTCCACTTT	TRBV28	TRBD1	few	TRBJ1-6
CAWSKGQDNSPLHF	TGTGCCTGGAGTAAGGGACAGGATAATTCACCCCTCCACTTT	TRBV30	TRBD1	NA	TRBJ1-6
CASSYSRSSNQPQHF	TGTGCCAGCAGTTACTCGCGAAGTAGCAATCAGCCCCAGCATTTT	TRBV6-5	NA	few	TRBJ1-5
CAWSGTAYTF	TGTGCCTGGAGTGGGACAGCCTACACCTTC	TRBV30	NA	few	TRBJ1-2
CATGSQENSPLHF	TGTGCCACCGGGTCACAAGAGAATTCACCCCTCCACTTT	TRBV2	NA	few	TRBJ1-6
CSVGGDSEKLFF	TGCAGCGTTGGCGGGGACAGTGAAAAACTGTTTTTT	TRBV29-1	TRBD1	NA	TRBJ1-4
CASSLAGESYEQYF	TGTGCCAGCAGCTTGGCGGGAGAGTCCTACGAGCAGTACTTC	TRBV5-6	NA	NA	TRBJ2-7
CAWSVSYNSPLHF	TGTGCCTGGAGTGTAAGCTATAATTCACCCCTCCACTTT	TRBV30	NA	NA	TRBJ1-6
CASSETGPYEQYF	TGTGCCAGCAGTGAAACCGGTCCCTACGAGCAGTACTTC	TRBV25-1	NA	NA	TRBJ2-7